Each of the 8 T cell receptor beta chains below was sequenced from the same sample in a study of T-cell reconstitution after alpha-beta-depleted transplantation in children listed by TCRdb under 2016. The paper's findings and limits, for the study overall: Over subsequent months, a decline in hyperexpanded clone frequencies was noted, and after one year, T-cell counts and TCRbeta diversity were mostly ascribed to newly produced T cells.

Library preparation was by PCR. The sequencer listed for this sample is Illumina HiSeq 2500. TCR libraries were prepared with molecular barcoding, using unique molecular identifiers to normalize TCRbeta repertoire quantification. Starting from the raw public reads, TCRdb applied fastp trimming at Q25, assembled clones with MiXCR and retained in-frame beta chains. CDR3 protein sequences are deduplicated, and each keeps its most common genes and DNA. Present in this sample are about 300,000 distinct CDR3 sequences, roughly 7.8% of which were seen just once. Over 7.5% of the sample goes to the ten largest clones. These receptors are not linked to any known antigen. The treatment or condition label corresponds to: allogeneic hematopoietic cell transplantation with graft depleted of TCRalphabeta T cells and CD19 B cells. The sequenced sample was peripheral blood, obtained 360 days after TCRalphabeta/CD19-depleted stem cell transplant. The receptor source for this set is a female patient aged 2-9 years who had a stem cell transplant for Fanconi anemia, so the T cells may come from the graft donor.

This clonotype has a handful of counts. This chain joins TRBV9 and TRBJ2-3; D gene ambiguous. The germline gives CDR1 SGDLS, CDR2 YYNGEE. V was pared by 0 bases and J by 2 bases, with 7 bases between. The CDR3 runs to 14 residues. The CDR3 loop is CASSVGPPTDTQYF. DNA of the CDR3: TGTGCCAGCAGCGTAGGTCCCCCCACAGATACGCAGTATTTT.

This rearrangement joins TRBV3-1 to TRBJ2-5; D perhaps matches TRBD2 (5 bases). The CDR3 spans 13 residues. Germline loops: CDR1 LGHDT, CDR2 YNNKEL (reference sequence). Trimming shortened V by 3 bases and J by 7 bases, and 12 bases separated the two germline ends. The CDR3 protein is CASSHTNRGTQYF. The CDR3 nucleotides are TGTGCCAGCAGCCACACTAATCGGGGGACCCAGTACTTC.

This clonotype was counted ten times or more. This sequence joins TRBV3-1 and TRBJ2-1, with TRBD1 identical over 9 bases. The ends lost 3 bases at V and 14 bases at J; junction bases unmatched: 5. Germline-derived CDR1 and CDR2 are LGHDT and YNNKEL (reference sequence). This CDR3 is 12 amino acids long. The CDR3 coding sequence is TGTGCCAGCAGCCAGCGGGACAGGGCGAAGTTCTTC. This sequence encodes CASSQRDRAKFF.

The chain carries TRBV28 and TRBJ1-5; D gene uncertain. Germline V gene sequence: CDR1 MDHEN, CDR2 SYDVKM. The CDR3 consists of 15 residues. Trimming took off 3 bases at V and 0 bases at J, with 9 bases between the two ends. The CDR3 bases are TGTGCCAGCAGTTTTGCAGGAGATAGCAATCAGCCCCAGCATTTT. Amino acids: CASSFAGDSNQPQHF. Full variable domain (outside the CDR3, taken from reference TRBV28 and TRBJ1-5): DVKVTQSSRYLVKRTGEKVFLECVQDMDHENMFWYRQDPGLGLRLIYFSYDVKMKEKGDIPEGYSVSREKKERFSLILESASTNQTSMYLCASSFAGDSNQPQHFGDGTRLSIL.

This chain joins TRBV2 and TRBJ2-7; 9 positions agree with TRBD1. CDR1 and CDR2 from the germline V gene are SNHLY and FYNNEI. V was pared by 6 bases and J by 5 bases, with 5 bases of the junction left unmatched. The CDR3 loop spans 13 amino acids. The CDR3 DNA reads as TGTGCCAGCAGCCACAGGGGGCTGGACGAGCAGTACTTC. It specifies CASSHRGLDEQYF.

This clonotype has only a few counts. This chain links TRBV7-3 with TRBJ1-2; TRBD1 matches 9 bases. From germline, CDR1 is SGHTA and CDR2 FQGTGA. The CDR3 contains 13 residues. The junction had 5 bases not matched to a gene; V was cut back by 5 bases and J by 7 bases. CDR3 coding DNA: TGTGCCAGCAGCCCGGGACAGGGCCTTGGCTACACCTTC. This translates into CASSPGQGLGYTF.

About this clonotype: A much bigger clone sits one base away, suggesting this may be a read error. J is TRBJ1-2 and V is TRBV5-1, with D maybe TRBD1 (6 bases). The CDR3 extends over 15 amino acids. The germline V gene encodes CDR1 SGHRS and CDR2 YFSETQ. Trimming took 0 bases from V and 3 from J, leaving 12 bases between them. CDR3 sequence (DNA): TGCGCCAGCAGCTTGGACAGGGCGAGTGACTATGGCTACACCTTC. It translates to CASSLDRASDYGYTF.

In this sample, this clonotype turned up many times. The J gene is TRBJ2-2, the V gene TRBV6-5; D is unclear. This CDR3 contains 16 residues. V lost 2 bases and J 2 bases, leaving 12 bases between the germline ends. The V gene's germline CDR1 is MNHEY and CDR2 SVGAGI. The CDR3 loop is CASSYDPPLNTGELFF. The DNA for the CDR3 is TGTGCCAGCAGTTACGATCCCCCGCTAAACACCGGGGAGCTGTTTTTT.